What follows are 17 T cell receptor beta chains derived from one specimen sequenced in a study of blood T cells in healthy people across ages. Sample-barcoded 5' priming and a J-beta primer mix drove a second PCR of roughly 6 to 12 cycles. One entry per CDR3 protein, called by TCRdb with MiXCR from the 5' RACE reads. The table includes about 1.1 million distinct CDR3 sequences, around two fifths detected once. Material: blood. These receptor sequences come from a man aged 18 to 35 in good health.

The rearrangement joins TRBV20-1 to TRBJ2-1; 8 nucleotides align to TRBD2. Germline values: CDR1 DFQATT, CDR2 SNEGSKA (reference sequence). The V and J ends lost 5 bases and 7 bases, in that order; junction bases with no gene match: 13. There are 15 residues in the CDR3. The CDR3 spells CSAVRGRAGDNEQFF. Here the CDR3 DNA reads TGCAGTGCTGTAAGGGGACGAGCGGGGGATAATGAGCAGTTCTTC.

This clonotype was recorded a few times. The gene calls are TRBV7-9 and TRBJ1-1; TRBD1 is a possible D gene (5 bases). The CDR3 totals 20 residues. V lost 4 bases and J 1 base, leaving 28 bases between the germline ends. In germline, CDR1 is SEHNR, CDR2 FQNEAQ (reference sequence). CDR3 nucleotides: TGTGCCAGCAGCTCCACCCATAGGACCGGGACTCACCCTGCGAACACTGAAGCTTTCTTT. It yields the protein CASSSTHRTGTHPANTEAFF.

V is TRBV12-3 or TRBV12-4 and J is TRBJ1-1; 8 bases align to TRBD1. The CDR3 covers 16 residues. V shed 1 base and J 5 bases; nucleotides not matched to a gene: 9. The CDR3 bases are TGTGCCAGCAGTTTAGGACAGGGGATTTCGGCGACTGAAGCTTTCTTT. Amino acid sequence: CASSLGQGISATEAFF.

The CDR3 DNA follows: TGTGCCAGCAGTTACGGTACTAAGGTGAACACTGAAGCTTTCTTT. It encodes CASSYGTKVNTEAFF. The chain links TRBV6-2 or TRBV6-3 to TRBJ1-1; D remains ambiguous. This CDR3 comprises 15 residues. Germline CDR1 and CDR2: MNHEY and SVGEGT. V was shortened by 2 bases and J by 0 bases, with 10 bases between the two germline ends.

This clonotype was detected only once. The CDR3 DNA follows: TGTGCCAGCAGCTTAAACTGGAGAGTATCAGAGCAGTACTTC. This encodes CASSLNWRVSEQYF. The chain couples TRBV7-2 to TRBJ2-5; D remains ambiguous. Trimming took 2 bases from V and 11 from J, leaving 18 bases between them. The CDR3 consists of 14 residues. Per the germline V gene, CDR1 is SGHTA and CDR2 is FQGNSA.

The chain couples TRBV14 to TRBJ2-3; D possibly corresponds to TRBD2 (6 bases). CDR1 is SGHDN, CDR2 FVKESK, per germline. This CDR3 spans 17 amino acids. Trimming removed 1 base at V and 5 bases at J, with 19 bases between. The DNA of the CDR3 is TGTGCCAGCAGCCAAGTGGGAGGACATTTGGGGAAAGATACGCAGTATTTT. The encoded protein is CASSQVGGHLGKDTQYF. The full variable domain, in which reference TRBV14 and TRBJ2-3 provide the parts outside the CDR3, is EAGVTQFPSHSVIEKGQTVTLRCDPISGHDNLYWYRRVMGKEIKFLLHFVKESKQDESGMPNNRFLAERTGGTYSTLKVQPAELEDSGVYFCASSQVGGHLGKDTQYFGPGTRLTVL.

The DNA of the CDR3 is TGTGCTAGCGGACAGGGGGTGACTGAAGCTTTCTTT. Its translation is CASGQGVTEAFF. The rearrangement joins TRBV9 to TRBJ1-1; 10 bases align to TRBD1. Germline CDR1 SGDLS, CDR2 YYNGEE. The CDR3 runs to 12 residues.

The rearrangement joins TRBV7-9 to TRBJ1-2; D gene uncertain. Germline-derived CDR1 and CDR2 are SEHNR and FQNEAQ (reference sequence). V lost 4 bases and J 1 base, leaving 16 bases between the germline ends. This CDR3 comprises 16 residues. In nucleotides, the CDR3 is TGTGCCAGCAGCTCAATCAAGGGTAGCCTTAACTATGGCTACACCTTC. It yields the protein CASSSIKGSLNYGYTF. Full variable domain (missing parts from reference TRBV7-9 and TRBJ1-2): DTGVSQNPRHKITKRGQNVTFRCDPISEHNRLYWYRQTLGQGPEFLTYFQNEAQLEKSRLLSDRFSAERPKGSFSTLEIQRTEQGDSAMYLCASSSIKGSLNYGYTFGSGTRLTVV.

This clonotype was observed a few times. The gene calls are TRBV28 and TRBJ1-5; unclear D gene. CDR3 length: 13 amino acids. The V end lost 7 bases, the J end lost 0 bases, and 7 bases lay between the germline ends. CDR1 is MDHEN and CDR2 is SYDVKM in the germline V gene. CDR3: CASNFDSNQPQHF. The CDR3 bases are TGTGCCAGCAACTTCGATAGCAATCAGCCCCAGCATTTT.

This clonotype showed up just a few times. This chain connects TRBV6-5 to TRBJ2-1; perhaps TRBD1 as D (5 bases). V was pared by 6 bases and J by 4 bases, with 10 bases between. The germline V gene encodes CDR1 MNHEY and CDR2 SVGAGI. The CDR3 is 13 amino acids. The CDR3: CASRSGAYNEQFF. The CDR3 nucleotides are TGTGCCAGCAGAAGTGGGGCATACAATGAGCAGTTCTTC.

This clonotype was detected many times. One end of the junction does not line up with germline, which may come from a read error. The chain recombines TRBV5-1 with TRBJ2-3; D uncertain. CDR1 and CDR2 from the germline V gene are SGHRS and YFSETQ. The CDR3 has 14 residues. The CDR3 nucleotides read TGTGCCAGCAGTTCCCGCGGTAGCACAGATACGCAGTATTTT. Its protein product is CASSSRGSTDTQYF. Based on the CDR3 plus reference TRBV5-1 and TRBJ2-3, the full variable domain is KAGVTQTPRYLIKTRGQQVTLSCSPISGHRSVSWYQQTPGQGLQFLFEYFSETQRNKGNFPGRFSGRQFSNSRSEMNVSTLELGDSALYLCASSSRGSTDTQYFGPGTRLTVL.

This clonotype has ten or more counts. CDR3 sequence (DNA): TGTGCCAGCAGTATAGGGACTAGCGGGAGAAATGAGCAGTTCTTC. It specifies CASSIGTSGRNEQFF. The chain couples TRBV4-2 to TRBJ2-1; 14 bases align to TRBD2. V was clipped by 6 bases and J by 7 bases; unmatched bases: 5. There are 15 residues in the CDR3. CDR1 LGHNA and CDR2 YNFKEQ come from the germline V gene.

Details on this clonotype: A read error may produce the germline difference seen at one junction end. The CDR3 reads CASSQWNSYNERFF. The CDR3 DNA follows: TGCGCCAGCAGCCAATGGAACAGCTACAATGAGCGGTTCTTC. The chain is built from TRBV4-3 and TRBJ2-1; D is ambiguous. The CDR3 has 14 amino acids. Per germline, CDR1 LGHNA and CDR2 YSLEER.

The chain joins TRBV25-1 to TRBJ2-3, with D maybe TRBD2 (5 bases). Germline V lookup: CDR1 MGHDK, CDR2 SYGVNS. The length of the CDR3 is 14 residues. Trimming stripped 0 bases from V and 4 bases from J, with 8 bases between. CDR3 sequence (DNA): TGTGCCAGCAGTGAATACGTGGGAGCAGATACGCAGTATTTT. Amino acid sequence: CASSEYVGADTQYF.

V gene TRBV9 combines with J gene TRBJ2-5; maybe TRBD2 (5 bases). The CDR3 is made up of 15 amino acids. Trimming cost V 0 bases and J 0 bases, with 9 bases left between them. Germline values: CDR1 SGDLS, CDR2 YYNGEE. The CDR3 nucleotides are TGTGCCAGCAGCGTAGCTACGGGAAACCAAGAGACCCAGTACTTC. It is translated as CASSVATGNQETQYF.

This clonotype has a handful of counts. V usage is TRBV7-9 and J usage is TRBJ1-2, with 7 positions matching TRBD1. CDR3 length: 16 residues. Trimming cost V 2 bases and J 4 bases; bases outside gene matches: 10. Per the germline V gene, CDR1 is SEHNR and CDR2 is FQNEAQ (reference sequence). CDR3 in DNA: TGTGCCAGCAGCTTATCCCCGTCAACAGGGGTCTATGGCTACACCTTC. As protein: CASSLSPSTGVYGYTF.

The chain carries TRBV28 and TRBJ2-1; tentatively, D is TRBD2 (6 bases). With 3 bases removed from V and 0 bases from J, the gap between germline ends came to 12 bases. The CDR3 loop spans 16 amino acids. Germline CDR1 is MDHEN and CDR2 is SYDVKM. For the CDR3, the DNA is TGTGCCAGCAGTTTCCTGACCGGGGGCTCCTACAATGAGCAGTTCTTC. Its translation: CASSFLTGGSYNEQFF.